This T cell receptor (beta chain) stems from a study of blood T cell repertoires in COVID-19. Original analysis: By means of reference gene primer amplification, nucleated cell counts were estimated. Profiled with immunoSEQ multiplex PCR; TCRdb holds only in-frame clones, not every one. That table supplies the V and J calls and clone size; D and trimming were determined from the DNA. Of approximately 230,000 clones listed, about 91% are singletons. The Seattle site enrolled patients during active infection and followed them longitudinally. Germline V gene sequence: CDR1 KGHSH, CDR2 LQKENI. The CDR3 sequence is 14 residues long. The ends were cut back, 4 bases at V and 2 bases at J, with 11 bases in the middle.

The V and J genes are TRBV18 and TRBJ2-5; D unresolved. The sample consisted of peripheral blood. This TCR came from a woman aged 30 to 39 with COVID-19, enrolled during active disease. CDR3 nucleotide sequence: TGTGCCAGCTCACTATCCCCTCGGCAAGAGACCCAGTACTTC. This encodes CASSLSPRQETQYF. Looking up the rest from reference TRBV18 and TRBJ2-5 gives the full variable domain: NAGVMQNPRHLVRRRGQEARLRCSPMKGHSHVYWYRQLPEEGLKFMVYLQKENIIDESGMPKERFSAEFPKEGPSILRIQQVVRGDSAAYFCASSLSPRQETQYFGPGTRLLVL.